These 20 T cell receptor beta chains were sequenced from one sample in a study of cytomegalovirus exposure and HLA in healthy donors. Vbeta (60) and Jbeta (13) primers were used in the PCR. Clones were read by immunoSEQ multiplex PCR, and TCRdb kept only the in-frame ones, dropping some. The data show 170,000 or so clones, 75% to 85% seen once. The specimen sequenced was PBMCs. These receptors came from a man aged 25-45 years in good health and CMV-seropositive.

This clone appeared a few times. The junction differs from germline at one of its ends, possibly a read error. The chain recombines TRBV7-9 with TRBJ2-3; 8 bases agree with TRBD1. Germline V gene sequence: CDR1 SEHNR, CDR2 FQNEAQ (reference sequence). The length of the CDR3 is 17 residues. CDR3 nucleotide sequence: TGTTCCAGCAGCTCCTACATTGGACAGGGCGCGGTAGATACGCAGTATTTT. This gives the protein CSSSSYIGQGAVDTQYF.

The CDR3 DNA follows: TGCGCCAGCAGCCGCCTAGACGAGACTGAAGCTTTCTTT. Translated, it gives CASSRLDETEAFF. The chain recombines TRBV4-3 with TRBJ1-1; D gene uncertain. The CDR3 contains 13 residues. The V gene's germline CDR1 is LGHNA and CDR2 YSLEER. V lost 4 bases and J lost 5, with 11 bases in between.

The genes are TRBV9 and TRBJ2-7; 10 bases align to TRBD1. The germline gives CDR1 SGDLS, CDR2 YYNGEE. Trimming at V came to 3 bases and at J to 4 bases, leaving 4 bases not matched to a gene. This CDR3 comprises 14 residues. The CDR3 DNA follows: TGTGCCAGCAGCGCCCGGGACAGGGGATACGAGCAGTACTTC. Its translation: CASSARDRGYEQYF.

The genes are TRBV21-1 and TRBJ1-2; TRBD1, the D gene given by the table, was not confirmed from the DNA. TRBV21-1 is deemed a pseudogene. The CDR3 covers 16 residues. CDR3 amino acids: CASSLPTATGDYGYTF. The CDR3 DNA reads as TGTGCCAGCAGCTTACCAACTGCGACAGGGGACTATGGCTACACCTTC.

As for this clone: This sample also contains other DNA sequences that code for the same CDR3. The chain recombines TRBV7-9 with TRBJ1-5, with 10 bases aligning to TRBD1. V lost 3 bases, J lost 1 base, and 9 bases stayed unmatched. The germline CDR1 and CDR2 sequences are SEHNR and FQNEAQ (reference sequence). The CDR3 covers 18 residues. The CDR3 loop reads CASSFGTGASFSNQPQHF. The CDR3 nucleotides read TGTGCCAGCAGCTTTGGGACAGGGGCGAGTTTCAGCAATCAGCCCCAGCATTTT. Full variable domain (rest looked up from reference TRBV7-9 and TRBJ1-5): DTGVSQNPRHKITKRGQNVTFRCDPISEHNRLYWYRQTLGQGPEFLTYFQNEAQLEKSRLLSDRFSAERPKGSFSTLEIQRTEQGDSAMYLCASSFGTGASFSNQPQHFGDGTRLSIL.

In its sample, this clone was seen once. V and J are TRBV2 and TRBJ2-6; no reliable D call. V dropped 4 bases and J dropped 3 bases, with 13 bases sitting between them. The CDR3 length is 16 residues. CDR1 and CDR2 (germline): SNHLY, FYNNEI. CDR3 sequence reads: CASSGAGWVGANVLTF. CDR3 bases: TGTGCCAGCAGTGGCGCCGGGTGGGTTGGGGCCAACGTCCTGACTTTC.

The rearrangement uses TRBV9 and TRBJ2-1, with a tentative D call TRBD2 (6 bases). This CDR3 contains 17 residues. V was cut by 0 bases and J by 0 bases, with 13 bases left in between. Per the germline V gene, CDR1 is SGDLS and CDR2 is YYNGEE. Here the CDR3 DNA reads TGTGCCAGCAGCGTAGATCTTCGGGGGAGCTCCTACAATGAGCAGTTCTTC. It codes for CASSVDLRGSSYNEQFF.

The rearrangement joins TRBV27 to TRBJ2-1, with TRBD2 identical over 11 bases. Per the germline V gene, CDR1 is MNHEY and CDR2 is SMNVEV (reference sequence). After removal of 5 bases from V and 6 bases from J, the junction contained 6 bases not matched to a gene. The CDR3 loop spans 15 amino acids. This chain's CDR3 is CASSHIAGGPNEQFF. CDR3 coding DNA: TGTGCCAGCAGTCATATAGCGGGAGGGCCCAATGAGCAGTTCTTC.

The chain is built from TRBV15 and TRBJ2-7, with D perhaps matching TRBD1 (6 bases). Germline V gene data show CDR1 as LNHNV and CDR2 as YYDKDF (reference sequence). V was clipped by 0 bases and J by 2 bases, with 11 bases between them. The CDR3 consists of 15 residues. The CDR3 DNA follows: TGTGCCACCAGCAGAGAATTGACAGGCCCCTACGAGCAGTACTTC. Protein sequence: CATSRELTGPYEQYF.

The V and J genes are TRBV10-1 and TRBJ2-7, with D perhaps matching TRBD1 (6 bases). CDR1 is WNHNN, CDR2 SYGVQD, per germline (reference sequence). The length of the CDR3 is 16 residues. Trimming stripped 3 bases from V and 2 bases from J, with 17 bases between. The CDR3: CASSDKQGTSTYEQYF. The CDR3 nucleotides read TGCGCCAGCAGTGATAAACAGGGCACGTCAACCTACGAGCAGTACTTC.

The rearrangement joins TRBV6-1 to TRBJ2-1; 7 bases fit TRBD2. In germline, CDR1 is MNHNS, CDR2 SASEGT. The CDR3 is 15 amino acids. Unmatched junction bases numbered 7, after V lost 5 bases and J lost 3 bases. CDR3 protein: CASSFGLGVYNEQFF. The CDR3 DNA reads TGTGCCAGCAGTTTCGGACTAGGGGTCTACAATGAGCAGTTCTTC.

The chain uses TRBV11-2 and TRBJ1-5, with 8 positions matching TRBD1. CDR3 length: 17 amino acids. CDR1 is SGHAT, CDR2 FQNNGV, per germline. Trimming at V came to 5 bases and at J to 4 bases, leaving 13 bases not matched to a gene. CDR3 protein: CASSPPTRDRQNQPQHF. The DNA of the CDR3 is TGTGCCAGCAGCCCCCCTACCCGGGACAGGCAAAATCAGCCCCAGCATTTT.

V usage is TRBV6-5 and J usage is TRBJ2-2; D remains unclear. This CDR3 has 14 amino acids. Germline lookup yields CDR1 MNHEY and CDR2 SVGAGI. The V end was cut by 0 bases, the J end by 6 bases, with 8 bases between. The CDR3 DNA is TGTGCCAGCAGTTACTCGAGTTACGCCGGGGAGCTGTTTTTT. It encodes CASSYSSYAGELFF.

The V and J genes are TRBV18 and TRBJ1-1, with a tentative D call TRBD1 (5 bases). Germline assignment: CDR1 KGHSH and CDR2 LQKENI. V was pared by 0 bases and J by 3 bases, with 14 bases between. This CDR3 has 16 amino acids. Written as DNA, the CDR3 is TGTGCCAGCTCACCACCTAGCGGGGCTTTGTACACTGAAGCTTTCTTT. Amino acids: CASSPPSGALYTEAFF.

The V and J genes are TRBV18 and TRBJ2-3, with 10 bases that match TRBD2. Germline CDR1 and CDR2: KGHSH and LQKENI. CDR3 size: 16 residues. V gave up 6 bases and J gave up 0 bases; unmatched junction bases: 6. The CDR3 region is CASSLGLADSTDTQYF. In DNA, the CDR3 is TGTGCCAGCTCCCTTGGACTAGCGGATAGCACAGATACGCAGTATTTT.

This clone was recorded once. The V call is TRBV4-2, the J call TRBJ2-5; 9 bases agree with TRBD2. In germline, CDR1 is LGHNA, CDR2 YNFKEQ. This CDR3 region has 18 residues. The V gene end was trimmed by 3 bases and the J gene end by 4 bases; junction bases not matched to a gene: 15. CDR3 DNA: TGTGCCAGCAGCCATTCCGGCGGGGCGGGGGGGCCCCCAGAGACCCAGTACTTC. This gives the protein CASSHSGGAGGPPETQYF.

The chain couples TRBV4-1 to TRBJ2-1; 9 bases line up with TRBD1. V shed 1 base and J 10 bases; nucleotides not matched to a gene: 11. Germline CDR1 reads MGHRA; CDR2 reads YSYEKL. The CDR3 spans 16 residues. CDR3 amino acids: CASSQVGTGIGGEQFF. The CDR3 coding sequence is TGCGCCAGCAGCCAAGTGGGGACAGGGATTGGGGGCGAGCAGTTCTTC.

This clone occurred a few times. This CDR3 is CSVDEGFAEQYF. The CDR3 coding sequence is TGCAGCGTTGATGAGGGTTTTGCCGAGCAGTACTTC. The J gene is TRBJ2-7, the V gene TRBV29-1, with D tentatively TRBD2 (5 bases). V shed 3 bases and J shed 6 bases, with 12 bases lying between them. Germline CDR1 and CDR2: SQVTM and ANQGSEA. CDR3 length: 12 residues.

This clone was detected only once. This CDR3 is CASSPPSGETQYF. CDR3 nucleotide sequence: TGTGCCAGCTCACCACCCTCGGGGGAGACCCAGTACTTC. This chain uses TRBV18 with TRBJ2-5, with D maybe TRBD2 (5 bases). Trimming took off 0 bases at V and 5 bases at J, with 7 bases between the two ends. The CDR3 length is 13 residues. Germline lookup yields CDR1 KGHSH and CDR2 LQKENI.

This clone was picked up a small number of times. This chain connects TRBV5-8 to TRBJ2-5, with D perhaps TRBD2 (5 bases). The J call may be faulty, since TRBJ2-7 better matches the DNA end. This CDR3 is built from 14 residues. Per the germline V gene, CDR1 is SGHTS and CDR2 is YDEGEE. The CDR3 bases are TGTGCCAGCAGCCCCGGGGTCCATCAAAACGAGCAGTACTTC. Its protein is CASSPGVHQNEQYF.